The entry below describes one T cell receptor beta chain. This record comes from a study of identical twins. Via MiXCR, TCRdb re-called the 5' RACE reads, giving one row per CDR3 protein. The sample has hundreds of thousands of distinct CDR3 sequences, 18% seen once. The V end lost 4 bases, the J end lost 3 bases, and 10 bases lay between the germline ends. The CDR3 is 14 residues long. CDR1 MNHEY and CDR2 SMNVEV come from the germline V gene (reference sequence). The sample was also reused in another study, on T cells expressing NK-cell markers.

The clonotype was recovered from a woman younger than 35 in good health. The rearrangement joins TRBV27 to TRBJ2-1; D gene ambiguous. The sequencing input was PBMCs. The CDR3 loop reads CASSSRMRYNEQFF. The CDR3 nucleotides are TGTGCCAGCAGTTCTCGGATGCGCTACAATGAGCAGTTCTTC.